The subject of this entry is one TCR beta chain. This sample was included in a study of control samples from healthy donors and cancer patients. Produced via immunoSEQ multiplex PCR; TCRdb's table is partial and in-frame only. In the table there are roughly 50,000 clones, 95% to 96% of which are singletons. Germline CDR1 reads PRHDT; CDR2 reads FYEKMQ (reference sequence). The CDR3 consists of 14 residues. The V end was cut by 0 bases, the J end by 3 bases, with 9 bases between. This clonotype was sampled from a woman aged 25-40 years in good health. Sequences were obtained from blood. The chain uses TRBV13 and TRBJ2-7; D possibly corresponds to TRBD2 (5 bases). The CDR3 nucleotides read TGTGCCAGCAGCTTAGGCGGGAACCGCTACGAGCAGTACTTC. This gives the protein CASSLGGNRYEQYF.